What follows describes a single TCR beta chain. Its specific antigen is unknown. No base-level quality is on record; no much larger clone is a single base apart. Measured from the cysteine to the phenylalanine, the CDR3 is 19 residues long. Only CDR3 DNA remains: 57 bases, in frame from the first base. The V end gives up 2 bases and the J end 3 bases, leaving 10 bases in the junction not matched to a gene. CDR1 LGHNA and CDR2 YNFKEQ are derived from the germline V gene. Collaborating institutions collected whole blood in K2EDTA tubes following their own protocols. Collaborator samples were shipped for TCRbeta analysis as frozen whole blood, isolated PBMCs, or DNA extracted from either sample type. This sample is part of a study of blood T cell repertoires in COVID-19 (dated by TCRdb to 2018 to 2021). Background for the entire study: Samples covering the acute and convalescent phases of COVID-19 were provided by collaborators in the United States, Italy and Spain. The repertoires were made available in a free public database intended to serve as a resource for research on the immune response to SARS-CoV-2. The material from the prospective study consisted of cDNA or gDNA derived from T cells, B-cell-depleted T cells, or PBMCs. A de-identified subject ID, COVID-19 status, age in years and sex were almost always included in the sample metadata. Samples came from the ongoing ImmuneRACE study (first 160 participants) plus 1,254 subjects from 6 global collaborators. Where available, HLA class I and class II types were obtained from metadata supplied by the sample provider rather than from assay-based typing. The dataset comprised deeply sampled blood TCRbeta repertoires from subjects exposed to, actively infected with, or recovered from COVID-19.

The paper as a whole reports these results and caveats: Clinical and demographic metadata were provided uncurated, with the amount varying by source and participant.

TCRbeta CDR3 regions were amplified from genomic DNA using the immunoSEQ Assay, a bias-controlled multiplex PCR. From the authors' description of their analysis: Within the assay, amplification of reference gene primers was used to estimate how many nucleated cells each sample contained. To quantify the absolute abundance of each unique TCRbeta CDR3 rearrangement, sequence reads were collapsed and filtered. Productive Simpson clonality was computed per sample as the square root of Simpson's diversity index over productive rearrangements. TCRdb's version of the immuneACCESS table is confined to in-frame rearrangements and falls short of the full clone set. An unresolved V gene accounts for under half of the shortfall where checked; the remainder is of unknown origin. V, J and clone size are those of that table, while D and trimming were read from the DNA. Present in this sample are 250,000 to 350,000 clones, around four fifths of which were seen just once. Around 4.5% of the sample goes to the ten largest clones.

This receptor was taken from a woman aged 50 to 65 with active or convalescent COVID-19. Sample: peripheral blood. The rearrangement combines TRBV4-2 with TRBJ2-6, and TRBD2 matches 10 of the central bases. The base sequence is TGTGCCAGCAGCCAACTGCCAGCGGGAGGGCCGGGTGGGGCCAACGTCCTGACTTTC. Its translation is CASSQLPAGGPGGANVLTF.